This T cell receptor beta chain was observed in a study of beta chain features in type 1 diabetes. This clone was seen a few times. Its matching antigen is unknown. Study-wide findings and caveats: A pattern of fewer insertions and more deletions at VDJ junctions was seen in type 1 diabetes patients. Possible PCR preference for shorter templates applied equally to patients and controls. It was among patients, rather than healthy donors, that naive, central memory and Treg TCRB repertoires appeared more similar.

As every portion of the isolated RNA was reverse transcribed, the sequencing read expressed TCRB transcripts. Here immunoSEQ multiplex PCR was the method, and the copy in TCRdb shows in-frame clones only, minus some. The sample lists roughly 400,000 clones; over 11% were seen once. This CDR3 is 13 amino acids long. The ends were cut back, 1 base at V and 6 bases at J, with 10 bases in the middle. Germline lookup yields CDR1 SGHDN and CDR2 FVKESK. This TCR was sampled from a young man in good health. The chain is built from TRBV14 and TRBJ2-7, with D possibly TRBD1 on 6 matching bases. The material sequenced was naive CD4+ T cells from blood. The CDR3 nucleotides read TGTGCCAGCAGCCAAGTGGGGACATCCGAGCAGTACTTC. Translation gives CASSQVGTSEQYF.